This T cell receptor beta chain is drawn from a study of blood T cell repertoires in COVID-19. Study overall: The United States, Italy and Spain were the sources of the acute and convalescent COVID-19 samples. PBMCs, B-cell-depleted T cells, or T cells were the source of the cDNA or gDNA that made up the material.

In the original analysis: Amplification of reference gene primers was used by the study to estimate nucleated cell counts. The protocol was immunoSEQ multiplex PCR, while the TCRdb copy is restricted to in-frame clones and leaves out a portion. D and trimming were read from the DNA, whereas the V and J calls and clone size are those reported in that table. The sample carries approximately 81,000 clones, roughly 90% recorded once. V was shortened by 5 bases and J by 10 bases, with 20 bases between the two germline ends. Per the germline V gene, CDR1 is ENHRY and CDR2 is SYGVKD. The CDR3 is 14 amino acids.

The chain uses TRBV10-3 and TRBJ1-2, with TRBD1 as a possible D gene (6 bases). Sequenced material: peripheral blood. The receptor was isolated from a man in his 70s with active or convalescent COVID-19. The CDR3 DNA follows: TGTGCCATCAGTTCTCCCGAGGGGGACACTGACTACACCTTC. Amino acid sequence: CAISSPEGDTDYTF.